A single sample gave rise to the 16 T cell receptor beta chains below, sequenced in a study of blood T cell repertoires in COVID-19. Generated by immunoSEQ multiplex PCR, the TCRdb table keeps only in-frame clones and is missing some. The sample carries roughly 38,000 clones, 70% to 90% recorded once. The sample taken for sequencing was peripheral blood. The receptors come from a man aged 50 to 60 in a cohort sampled during active COVID-19.

The chain combines TRBV19 with TRBJ1-1, with D unresolved. V lost 5 bases, J lost 7 bases, and 8 bases lay in between. The CDR3 runs 11 residues. Germline CDR1 is LNHDA and CDR2 is SQIVND (reference sequence). CDR3 nucleotide sequence: TGTGCCAGTAGTTGGTCGGGTGAAGCTTTCTTT. The encoded protein is CASSWSGEAFF.

The V and J genes are TRBV19 and TRBJ2-3, with 7 bases matching TRBD2. J gave up 2 bases and V 3 bases, and 8 bases lay outside the gene matches. Germline CDR1 and CDR2: LNHDA and SQIVND (reference sequence). This CDR3 contains 16 residues. The CDR3, as DNA: TGTGCCAGTAGTATTAGGCTAGCGGATGTCACAGATACGCAGTATTTT. Translated: CASSIRLADVTDTQYF.

The V call is TRBV4-3, the J call TRBJ2-7; D may be TRBD1 (5 bases). The CDR3 contains 15 residues. Germline assignment: CDR1 LGHNA and CDR2 YSLEER. Trimming shortened V by 0 bases and J by 2 bases, and 11 bases separated the two germline ends. CDR3 bases: TGCGCCAGCAGCCAAGATCTGACAGACGCCTACGAGCAGTACTTC. Translating gives CASSQDLTDAYEQYF.

The chain has TRBV2 and TRBJ1-6; a possible D gene is TRBD1 (5 bases). The V end lost 3 bases, the J end lost 7 bases, and 19 bases lay between the germline ends. Germline CDR1 is SNHLY and CDR2 is FYNNEI. CDR3 length: 17 amino acids. In nucleotides, the CDR3 is TGTGCCAGCAGTGACCCAGGGCTGGCAGGGAACAATTCACCCCTCCACTTT. Its protein product is CASSDPGLAGNNSPLHF.

The rearrangement uses TRBV6-5 and TRBJ2-5, with 10 bases identical to TRBD2. The CDR3 covers 14 residues. With V trimmed by 4 bases and J by 2 bases, 1 base remained unmatched. Germline V gene sequence: CDR1 MNHEY, CDR2 SVGAGI. CDR3 protein: CASSLLAGQETQYF. Written as DNA, the CDR3 is TGTGCCAGCAGTTTACTAGCGGGACAAGAGACCCAGTACTTC.

V and J are TRBV6-6 and TRBJ1-3; D call uncertain. Germline values: CDR1 MNHNY, CDR2 SVGAGI (reference sequence). CDR3 length: 14 amino acids. The ends were cut back, 4 bases at V and 2 bases at J, with 9 bases in the middle. The CDR3 DNA is TGTGCCAGCAGTTTGGCGGGGACTGGAAACACCATATATTTT. Residues: CASSLAGTGNTIYF.

The V and J genes are TRBV2 and TRBJ2-1, with 12 bases matching TRBD2. Trimming removed 3 bases from V and 6 bases from J; junction bases left unmatched: 12. Germline V gene data show CDR1 as SNHLY and CDR2 as FYNNEI. This CDR3 region has 18 residues. CDR3 DNA: TGTGCCAGCAGTGATGCCCCGGCTAGCGGGGGGGATGCCAATGAGCAGTTCTTC. As protein: CASSDAPASGGDANEQFF.

The chain joins TRBV9 to TRBJ1-4; D is possibly TRBD1 (5 bases). The CDR3 extends over 13 amino acids. V was pared by 5 bases and J by 7 bases, with 12 bases between. Germline CDR1 is SGDLS and CDR2 is YYNGEE. CDR3 sequence (DNA): TGTGCCAGCAGTCGTGTGGGGGGTGAAAAACTGTTTTTT. This codes for CASSRVGGEKLFF.

The chain is built from TRBV9 and TRBJ2-3; D perhaps matches TRBD2 (5 bases). CDR1 SGDLS and CDR2 YYNGEE come from the germline V gene. V was clipped by 3 bases and J by 6 bases, with 8 bases between them. The CDR3 loop spans 12 amino acids. DNA of the CDR3: TGTGCCAGCAGCGCGGCTAGCGATACGCAGTATTTT. This translates into CASSAASDTQYF.

V usage is TRBV25-1 and J usage is TRBJ2-5; possibly TRBD1 for D (6 bases). Trimming stripped 7 bases from V and 5 bases from J, with 17 bases between. Germline V gives CDR1 MGHDK, CDR2 SYGVNS. This CDR3 comprises 14 residues. This CDR3 reads CASTPRTGWETQYF. DNA of the CDR3: TGTGCCAGCACCCCGCGAACAGGGTGGGAGACCCAGTACTTC.

V and J are TRBV25-1 and TRBJ1-1; 10 bases fit TRBD1. The CDR3 extends over 14 amino acids. Germline V gene sequence: CDR1 MGHDK, CDR2 SYGVNS. V lost 7 bases and J lost 4; bases outside the gene matches: 6. As DNA, the CDR3 is TGTGCCAGCACACGACAGGGGGCGAGCACTGAAGCTTTCTTT. This translates into CASTRQGASTEAFF.

The rearrangement joins TRBV19 to TRBJ2-2; tentatively, D is TRBD1 (6 bases). Trimming stripped 0 bases from V and 5 bases from J, with 13 bases between. The CDR3 has 16 amino acids. Germline-derived CDR1 and CDR2 are LNHDA and SQIVND (reference sequence). CDR3 sequence: CASSIEFTGRTGELFF. The CDR3 DNA is TGTGCCAGTAGTATAGAGTTCACAGGGCGGACCGGGGAGCTGTTTTTT.

The chain recombines TRBV9 with TRBJ2-5; 8 positions match TRBD1. Germline CDR1 SGDLS, CDR2 YYNGEE. J was trimmed by 4 bases and V by 3 bases; bases with no gene match: 8. The CDR3 is 15 amino acids. Here the CDR3 reads CASSEGTGRGETQYF. For the CDR3, the DNA is TGTGCCAGCAGCGAGGGGACAGGTAGGGGAGAGACCCAGTACTTC.

The chain uses TRBV28 and TRBJ1-1, with D maybe TRBD1 (5 bases). The CDR3 is 14 amino acids. Germline CDR1 reads MDHEN; CDR2 reads SYDVKM. V was trimmed by 5 bases and J by 4 bases, leaving 14 bases between them. The CDR3 reads CASSQSFRATEAFF. In DNA form, the CDR3 reads TGTGCCAGCAGTCAATCCTTCAGGGCCACTGAAGCTTTCTTT.

The chain combines TRBV15 with TRBJ2-7, with unresolved D. Germline assignment: CDR1 LNHNV and CDR2 YYDKDF (reference sequence). The CDR3 loop spans 13 amino acids. Trimming stripped 0 bases from V and 1 base from J, with 4 bases between. The CDR3 sequence is CATSRDESYEQYF. In DNA, the CDR3 is TGTGCCACCAGCAGAGATGAGTCCTACGAGCAGTACTTC. The whole variable domain, filled in from reference TRBV15 and TRBJ2-7, reads DAMVIQNPRYQVTQFGKPVTLSCSQTLNHNVMYWYQQKSSQAPKLLFHYYDKDFNNEADTPDNFQSRRPNTSFCFLDIRSPGLGDTAMYLCATSRDESYEQYFGPGTRLTVT.

This clone was seen a few times. V usage is TRBV3-1 (or the pseudogene TRBV3-2) and J usage is TRBJ1-1; 8 bases agree with TRBD1. The CDR3 sequence is 15 residues long. Unmatched junction bases numbered 9, after V lost 5 bases and J lost 4 bases. Germline V lookup: CDR1 LGHDT, CDR2 YNNKEL (reference sequence). CDR3 loop: CASSSDRDYGTEAFF. CDR3 bases: TGTGCCAGCAGCTCGGACAGGGATTACGGCACTGAAGCTTTCTTT.